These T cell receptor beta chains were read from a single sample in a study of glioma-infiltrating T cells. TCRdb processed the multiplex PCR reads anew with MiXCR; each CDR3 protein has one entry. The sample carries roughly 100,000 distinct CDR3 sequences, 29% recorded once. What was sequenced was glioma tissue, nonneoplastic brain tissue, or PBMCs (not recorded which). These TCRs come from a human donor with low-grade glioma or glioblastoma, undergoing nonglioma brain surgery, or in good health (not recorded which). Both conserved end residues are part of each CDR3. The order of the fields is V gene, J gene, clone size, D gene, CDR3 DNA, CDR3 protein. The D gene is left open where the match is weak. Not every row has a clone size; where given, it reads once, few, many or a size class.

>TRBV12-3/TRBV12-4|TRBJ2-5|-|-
TGTGCCAGCAGCCAATGGGTGGAGACCCAGTACTTC
CASSQWVETQYF
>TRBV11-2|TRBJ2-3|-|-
TGTGCCAGCAGCTCACAAAGCGGGTTTAGCACAGATACGCAGTATTTT
CASSSQSGFSTDTQYF
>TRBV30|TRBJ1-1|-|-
TGTGCCTGGAGTGTACACGCCACTGAAGCTTTCTTT
CAWSVHATEAFF
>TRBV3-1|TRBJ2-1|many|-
TGTGCCAGCAGCCTCAACAGGGTTAATGAGCAGTTCTTC
CASSLNRVNEQFF
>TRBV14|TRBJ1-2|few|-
TGTGCCAGCAGCAAAACCCTGGGCCTTGGCTACACCTTC
CASSKTLGLGYTF
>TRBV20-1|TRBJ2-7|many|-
TGCAGTGCTACAGACCAGAATTCCTACGAGCAGTACTTC
CSATDQNSYEQYF
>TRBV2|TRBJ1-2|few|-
TGTGCCAGCAGTAGGACAGTCTATGGCTACACCTTC
CASSRTVYGYTF
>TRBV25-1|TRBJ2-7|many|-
TGTGCCAGCAAGAACTCCGGGACGACCTACGAGCAGTACTTC
CASKNSGTTYEQYF
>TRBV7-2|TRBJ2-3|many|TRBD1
TGTGCCAGCAGCTTTGGGACAGGAACAGATACGCAGTATTTT
CASSFGTGTDTQYF
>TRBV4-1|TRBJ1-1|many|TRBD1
TGCGCCAGCAGCCAAGGAGGGGGCTCGAACACTGAAGCTTTCTTT
CASSQGGGSNTEAFF
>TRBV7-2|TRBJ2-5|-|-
TGTGCCAGCAGCTTAGGAGGGGGGGAAGGGACCCAGTACTTC
CASSLGGGEGTQYF
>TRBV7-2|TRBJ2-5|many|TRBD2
TGTGCCAGCAGCAAGCTAGCGGGGCCACAAGAGACCCAGTACTTC
CASSKLAGPQETQYF
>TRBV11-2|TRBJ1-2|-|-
TGTGCCAGCAGCCAGCCCAGGAAAGGCTACACCTTC
CASSQPRKGYTF
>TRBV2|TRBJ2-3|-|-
TGTGCCAGCAGTGGAGGCTTTGGGCTTTCAGATACGCAGTATTTT
CASSGGFGLSDTQYF
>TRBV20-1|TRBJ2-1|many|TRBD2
TGCAGTGCTAGTCTTACTAGCGGGGTCTCTCTTAATGAGCAGTTCTTC
CSASLTSGVSLNEQFF
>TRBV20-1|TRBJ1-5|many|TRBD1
TGCAGTGCTAAGACAGGGACCCAGCCCCAGCATTTT
CSAKTGTQPQHF
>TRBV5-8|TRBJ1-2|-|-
TGTGCCAGCAGCTTGTCGGATCGGAACTATGGCTACACCTTC
CASSLSDRNYGYTF
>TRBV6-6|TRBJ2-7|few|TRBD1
TGTGCCAGCGGTTACGGGACAGGGACCTACGAGCAGTACTTC
CASGYGTGTYEQYF